Below, one T cell receptor beta chain is given with its context. These data originate in a study of blood T cell repertoires in COVID-19. Study in general: The United States, Italy and Spain supplied acute and convalescent COVID-19 samples. In each case, the material was cDNA or gDNA derived from T cells, B-cell-depleted T cells, or PBMCs.

As processed by the authors: Nucleated cell counts were estimated from reference gene primer amplification. Sequenced by immunoSEQ multiplex PCR; TCRdb stores in-frame clones only, minus some. Clone size and V and J calls were adopted from that table, with D and trimming inferred from the DNA. Counted here are 90,000 or so clones, 75% to 85% occurring once; the ten biggest clones make up more than 20%. V shed 2 bases and J shed 1 base, with 8 bases lying between them. Per germline, CDR1 MNHNY and CDR2 SVGAGI (reference sequence). This CDR3 is built from 14 residues. The V and J genes are TRBV6-6 and TRBJ1-1, with no clear D. The specimen sequenced was peripheral blood. The TCR originated in a man in his 60s with acute or convalescent COVID-19. CDR3 protein: CASSYETTNTEAFF. The CDR3 DNA sequence: TGTGCCAGCAGTTACGAGACAACGAACACTGAAGCTTTCTTT.